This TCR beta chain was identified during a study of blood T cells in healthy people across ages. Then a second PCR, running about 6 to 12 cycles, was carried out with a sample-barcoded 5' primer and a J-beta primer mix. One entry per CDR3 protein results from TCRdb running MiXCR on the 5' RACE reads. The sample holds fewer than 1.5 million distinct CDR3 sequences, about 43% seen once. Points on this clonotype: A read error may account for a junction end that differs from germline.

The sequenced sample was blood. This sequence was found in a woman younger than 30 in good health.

The CDR3, as DNA: TGTGCCAGCAGCGTAGCGACTAGTCGCGGGAGCACTGATACGCAGTATTTT. Encoded protein: CASSVATSRGSTDTQYF. V and J are TRBV9 and TRBJ2-3, with TRBD2 identical over 7 bases. The CDR3 length is 17 residues. Germline loops: CDR1 SGDLS, CDR2 YYNGEE.